This T cell receptor (beta chain) is drawn from a study of blood T cell repertoires in COVID-19. On the study more broadly: Samples of COVID-19 (acute and convalescent) were obtained from the United States, Italy and Spain. Sources were T cells, B-cell-depleted T cells, or PBMCs; the material itself was cDNA or gDNA.

As processed by the authors: Reference gene primer amplification yielded estimated nucleated cell counts. Only in-frame clones appear in the TCRdb table, and some are missing; sequencing was by immunoSEQ multiplex PCR. V and J calls and clone size are given by that table; D and trimming were obtained from the DNA. The profile shows a few hundred thousand clones, 70% to 90% of them singletons. The CDR3 is made up of 14 amino acids. V was trimmed by 1 base and J by 5 bases, leaving 12 bases between them. CDR1 and CDR2 (germline): LNHNV, YYDKDF (reference sequence). V is TRBV15 and J is TRBJ2-7; D perhaps matches TRBD2 (5 bases). The receptor was isolated from a middle-aged man with acute or convalescent COVID-19. Sequencing used peripheral blood. CDR3 sequence: CATSRVGGNNEQYF. The CDR3 DNA reads TGTGCCACCAGCAGAGTAGGAGGTAATAACGAGCAGTACTTC.